This note documents a single T cell receptor beta chain sequence. Its antigen is unidentified. This entry belongs to a study of T-cell reconstitution after alpha-beta-depleted transplantation in children. Overall study findings and caveats: When one year had passed after transplant, most T-cell counts and diversity came from newly produced T cells. The origin of high day-60 TCRbeta diversity in some patients lay in surviving recipient T cells and thymic progenitors. About two months after transplant, alpha-beta T cells reportedly came from several hundred expanded graft clones.

The V gene's germline CDR1 is SGHAT and CDR2 FQNNGV. Trimming cost V 5 bases and J 3 bases, with 16 bases left between them. The CDR3 loop spans 15 amino acids. Molecular barcoding with unique molecular identifiers was used for the TCRbeta library. TCRdb called the PCR reads again in MiXCR, with one record for every CDR3 protein. The sample consists of 300,000 to 400,000 distinct CDR3 sequences, approximately 23% of them appearing once. The chain joins TRBV11-2 to TRBJ1-2, with D uncertain. The TCR was taken from a male patient younger than 18 who had a stem cell transplant for acute lymphoblastic leukemia, so the T cells may come from the graft donor. The sequences come from PBMCs, mostly from graft donor cells, collected 180 days after TCRalphabeta/CD19-depleted stem cell transplant. CDR3 in amino acids: CASSPEGWKYYGYTF. CDR3 nucleotide sequence: TGTGCCAGCAGCCCCGAAGGATGGAAGTACTATGGCTACACCTTC.